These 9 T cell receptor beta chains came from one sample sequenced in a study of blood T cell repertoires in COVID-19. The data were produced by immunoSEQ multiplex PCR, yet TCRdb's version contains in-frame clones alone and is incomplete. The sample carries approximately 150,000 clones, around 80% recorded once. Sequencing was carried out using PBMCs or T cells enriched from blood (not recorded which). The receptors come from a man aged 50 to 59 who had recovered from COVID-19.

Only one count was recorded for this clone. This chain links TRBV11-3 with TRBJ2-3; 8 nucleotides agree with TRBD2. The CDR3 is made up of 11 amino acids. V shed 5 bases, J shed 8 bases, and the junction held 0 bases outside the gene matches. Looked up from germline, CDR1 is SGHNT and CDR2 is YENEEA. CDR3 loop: CASSAGGTQYF. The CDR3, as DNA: TGTGCCAGCAGCGCGGGGGGTACGCAGTATTTT.

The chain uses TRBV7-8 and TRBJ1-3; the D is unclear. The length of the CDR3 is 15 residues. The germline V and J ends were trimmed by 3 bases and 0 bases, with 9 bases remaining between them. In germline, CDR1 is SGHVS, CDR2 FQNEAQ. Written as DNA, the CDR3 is TGTGCCAGCAGCTTGAGAGGGCCCTCTGGAAACACCATATATTTT. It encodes CASSLRGPSGNTIYF.

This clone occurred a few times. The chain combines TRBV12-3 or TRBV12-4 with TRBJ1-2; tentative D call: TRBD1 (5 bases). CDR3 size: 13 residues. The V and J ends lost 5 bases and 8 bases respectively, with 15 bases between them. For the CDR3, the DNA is TGTGCCAGCAGTGCTCAGGGATTCAGAGGCTACACCTTC. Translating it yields CASSAQGFRGYTF.

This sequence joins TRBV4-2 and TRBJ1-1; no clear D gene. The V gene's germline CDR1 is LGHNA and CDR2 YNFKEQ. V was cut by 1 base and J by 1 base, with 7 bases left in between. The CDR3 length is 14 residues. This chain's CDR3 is CASSQVPENTEAFF. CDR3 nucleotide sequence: TGTGCCAGCAGCCAAGTTCCAGAGAACACTGAAGCTTTCTTT.

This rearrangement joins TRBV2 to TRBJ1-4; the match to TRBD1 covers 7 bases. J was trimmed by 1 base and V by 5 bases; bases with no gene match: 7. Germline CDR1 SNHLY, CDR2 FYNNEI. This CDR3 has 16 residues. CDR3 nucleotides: TGTGCCAGCAGTTACAGGGGAGGTGGAACTAATGAAAAACTGTTTTTT. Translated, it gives CASSYRGGGTNEKLFF.

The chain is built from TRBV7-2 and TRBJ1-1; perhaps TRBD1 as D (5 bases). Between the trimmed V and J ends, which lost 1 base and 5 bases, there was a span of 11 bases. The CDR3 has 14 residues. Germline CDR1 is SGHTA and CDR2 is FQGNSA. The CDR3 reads CASSLGTGVTEAFF. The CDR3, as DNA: TGTGCCAGCAGCTTAGGGACGGGGGTAACTGAAGCTTTCTTT.

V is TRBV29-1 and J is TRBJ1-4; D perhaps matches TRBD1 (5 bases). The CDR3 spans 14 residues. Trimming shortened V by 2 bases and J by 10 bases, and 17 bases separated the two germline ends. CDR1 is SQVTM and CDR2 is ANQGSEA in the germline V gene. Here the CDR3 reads CSVERQGWGGKLFF. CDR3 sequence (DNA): TGCAGCGTTGAACGGCAAGGGTGGGGCGGAAAACTGTTTTTT.

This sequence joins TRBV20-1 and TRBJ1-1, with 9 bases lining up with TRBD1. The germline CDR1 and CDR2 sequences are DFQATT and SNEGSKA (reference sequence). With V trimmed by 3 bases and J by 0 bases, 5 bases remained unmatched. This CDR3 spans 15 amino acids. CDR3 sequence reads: CSASRRTGVNTEAFF. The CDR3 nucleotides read TGCAGTGCTAGTCGACGGACAGGGGTGAACACTGAAGCTTTCTTT.

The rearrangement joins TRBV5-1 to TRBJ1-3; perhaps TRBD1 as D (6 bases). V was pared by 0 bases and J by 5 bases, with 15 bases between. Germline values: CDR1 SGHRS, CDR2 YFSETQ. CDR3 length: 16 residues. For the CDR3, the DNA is TGCGCCAGCAGCTTGGGGCCCCAGGGGACCCGAAACACCATATATTTT. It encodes CASSLGPQGTRNTIYF.